One sample yielded the 27 T cell receptor beta chains listed below, sequenced in a study of beta chain features in type 1 diabetes. Study results and caveats: People with Type 1 diabetes carried modestly yet significantly shorter TCRB CDR3s in all four CD4+ subsets.

No antigens are known for them. All of the isolated RNA was reverse transcribed, so expressed TCRB transcripts were sequenced. Assay used: immunoSEQ multiplex PCR; TCRdb lists only in-frame clones, some missing. The sample has more than 300,000 clones; around 13% are singletons. The specimen was naive CD4+ T cells from blood. The receptors were sampled from a woman between 18 and 29 years old with type 1 diabetes.

V is TRBV7-9 and J is TRBJ1-2; possible D gene TRBD1, 5 bases. Trimming removed 1 base at V and 0 bases at J, with 18 bases between. The germline gives CDR1 SEHNR, CDR2 FQNEAQ (reference sequence). The CDR3 loop spans 18 amino acids. CDR3 sequence reads: CASSLGGRGTRPNYGYTF. As DNA, the CDR3 is TGTGCCAGCAGCTTAGGGGGCAGAGGGACTAGACCTAACTATGGCTACACCTTC.

A few counts support this clone. In DNA form, the CDR3 reads TGTGCCAGCAGCGTAGGGGAGAGGACTTCTGGCTACACCTTC. It translates to CASSVGERTSGYTF. This sequence joins TRBV9 and TRBJ1-2; D call uncertain. Trimming took 0 bases from V and 7 from J, leaving 13 bases between them. Germline V gives CDR1 SGDLS, CDR2 YYNGEE. There are 14 residues in the CDR3.

This clone came up a few times. V is TRBV29-1 and J is TRBJ2-5; TRBD1 might be the D (5 bases). The V end was cut by 6 bases, the J end by 4 bases, with 15 bases between. The CDR3 has 13 residues. CDR1 is SQVTM and CDR2 is ANQGSEA in the germline V gene. CDR3 in DNA: TGCAGCGTAAAAGGGGCCTCGGTAGAGACCCAGTACTTC. It translates to CSVKGASVETQYF.

The J gene is TRBJ2-1, the V gene TRBV9; D call uncertain. Germline assignment: CDR1 SGDLS and CDR2 YYNGEE. The CDR3 length is 14 residues. Trimming shortened V by 4 bases and J by 8 bases, and 16 bases separated the two germline ends. The CDR3 sequence: CASSISSKGDEQFF. In nucleotides, the CDR3 is TGTGCCAGCAGCATATCTAGTAAAGGCGATGAGCAGTTCTTC.

This chain links TRBV14 with TRBJ2-2, with TRBD1 identical over 7 bases. Trimming cost V 4 bases and J 6 bases; bases outside gene matches: 11. This CDR3 comprises 16 residues. The germline CDR1 and CDR2 sequences are SGHDN and FVKESK. CDR3: CASSLGPTGVAGELFF. The CDR3 DNA is TGTGCCAGCAGCCTAGGCCCCACAGGGGTGGCCGGGGAGCTGTTTTTT.

This chain joins TRBV9 and TRBJ1-2, with 9 bases matching TRBD1. Germline assignment: CDR1 SGDLS and CDR2 YYNGEE. The CDR3 runs 15 residues. V gave up 4 bases and J gave up 6 bases; unmatched junction bases: 10. The CDR3 loop is CASSSGTGGRDGYTF. The CDR3 bases are TGTGCCAGCAGCTCGGGAACAGGGGGCAGGGATGGCTACACCTTC.

This chain links TRBV7-8 with TRBJ2-7; TRBD2 matches at 7 bases. Germline CDR1 is SGHVS and CDR2 is FQNEAQ. The ends lost 5 bases at V and 3 bases at J; junction bases unmatched: 7. There are 14 residues in the CDR3. The CDR3 spells CASSPNPGGYEQYF. For the CDR3, the DNA is TGTGCCAGCAGCCCTAATCCGGGGGGCTACGAGCAGTACTTC.

This clone was observed a handful of times. The V and J genes are TRBV5-1 and TRBJ2-3; maybe TRBD2 (6 bases). Germline V gives CDR1 SGHRS, CDR2 YFSETQ. The CDR3 runs to 16 residues. Trimming shortened V by 0 bases and J by 2 bases, and 13 bases separated the two germline ends. CDR3 sequence: CASSLGGLGTTDTQYF. CDR3 sequence (DNA): TGCGCCAGCAGCTTGGGGGGACTGGGAACCACAGATACGCAGTATTTT.

The chain links TRBV2 to TRBJ2-3; possible D gene TRBD1, 6 bases. Per germline, CDR1 SNHLY and CDR2 FYNNEI. V was trimmed by 4 bases and J by 0 bases, leaving 11 bases between them. The CDR3 sequence is 15 residues long. CDR3 amino acids: CASSGRGTSTDTQYF. In nucleotides, the CDR3 is TGTGCCAGCAGTGGCAGGGGCACTAGCACAGATACGCAGTATTTT.

J is TRBJ1-1 and V is TRBV30, with unresolved D. The ends were cut back, 0 bases at V and 4 bases at J, with 9 bases in the middle. The CDR3 is 13 amino acids. CDR1 and CDR2 from the germline V gene are GTSNPN and SVGIG (reference sequence). CDR3 bases: TGTGCCTGGAGTGTGAACGAGGCCACTGAAGCTTTCTTT. Its protein is CAWSVNEATEAFF.

This clone was seen a few times. The chain is built from TRBV25-1 and TRBJ2-7, with D possibly matching TRBD2 (7 bases). Germline CDR1 MGHDK, CDR2 SYGVNS. V was pared by 7 bases and J by 6 bases, with 16 bases between. The length of the CDR3 is 13 residues. The CDR3 DNA reads TGTGCCAGCACCCGGGGGGCGCGTATCGAGCAGTACTTC. It is translated as CASTRGARIEQYF.

This clone occurred a few times. The rearrangement uses TRBV11-2 and TRBJ1-1, with D maybe TRBD1 (5 bases). V lost 3 bases and J 10 bases, leaving 12 bases between the germline ends. There are 12 residues in the CDR3. Germline V CDR1 and CDR2: SGHAT, FQNNGV. The CDR3 DNA follows: TGTGCCAGCAGCTTTGATGTGGGGGGAGCTTTCTTT. Residues: CASSFDVGGAFF. The complete variable domain, with remaining parts taken from reference TRBV11-2 and TRBJ1-1, reads EAGVAQSPRYKIIEKRQSVAFWCNPISGHATLYWYQQILGQGPKLLIQFQNNGVVDDSQLPKDRFSAERLKGVDSTLKIQPAKLEDSAVYLCASSFDVGGAFFGQGTRLTVV.

The table lists this clone with a few counts. The chain uses TRBV11-2 and TRBJ2-3; D perhaps matches TRBD2 (5 bases). Trimming left V 7 bases short and J 7 bases short, with 18 bases between. Germline CDR1 reads SGHAT; CDR2 reads FQNNGV. The CDR3 spans 14 residues. The CDR3 sequence is CASTEGSFKHTQYF. In DNA, the CDR3 is TGTGCCAGCACCGAGGGTTCTTTCAAACATACGCAGTATTTT.

This clone came up a few times. The chain joins TRBV28 to TRBJ2-7, with 7 bases lining up with TRBD1. Germline lookup yields CDR1 MDHEN and CDR2 SYDVKM. The CDR3 is 14 residues long. The junction had 8 bases not matched to a gene; V was cut back by 6 bases and J by 3 bases. CDR3 sequence reads: CASSHSGGSYEQYF. The CDR3 DNA reads as TGTGCCAGCAGCCACTCAGGGGGAAGCTACGAGCAGTACTTC.

The chain carries TRBV6-5 and TRBJ2-3, with a weak D call TRBD2 (6 bases). CDR1 is MNHEY and CDR2 is SVGAGI in the germline V gene. The ends were cut back, 6 bases at V and 4 bases at J, with 8 bases in the middle. The CDR3 totals 12 residues. CDR3 amino acids: CASRTGADTQYF. CDR3 nucleotide sequence: TGTGCCAGCAGGACGGGGGCAGATACGCAGTATTTT.

The chain has TRBV5-6 and TRBJ1-2; 9 positions agree with TRBD1. V shed 4 bases and J 13 bases; nucleotides not matched to a gene: 8. Germline lookup yields CDR1 SGHDT and CDR2 YYEEEE. The CDR3 covers 12 residues. Written as DNA, the CDR3 is TGTGCCAGCAGCCCAGGGACAGGGAGATGCACCTTC. This gives the protein CASSPGTGRCTF.

This clone was detected a few times. This chain uses TRBV4-2 with TRBJ2-7; 9 nucleotides agree with TRBD2. Trimming took 5 bases from V and 9 from J; bases not matched to a gene: 11. The length of the CDR3 is 14 residues. Germline V CDR1 and CDR2: LGHNA, YNFKEQ. CDR3 sequence (DNA): TGTGCCAGCAGCGCTAGCGGGGAATTTGACGTGCAGTACTTC. This gives the protein CASSASGEFDVQYF.

The chain is built from TRBV7-9 and TRBJ2-3; D might be TRBD2 (5 bases). The V and J ends lost 3 bases and 4 bases respectively, with 8 bases between them. This CDR3 comprises 13 residues. Germline V CDR1 and CDR2: SEHNR, FQNEAQ (reference sequence). CDR3 nucleotides: TGTGCCAGCAGCTTCGAGGAGGCAGATACGCAGTATTTT. Encoded protein: CASSFEEADTQYF.

The chain uses TRBV4-1 and TRBJ1-5, with 9 bases lining up with TRBD1. Germline lookup yields CDR1 MGHRA and CDR2 YSYEKL. The CDR3 extends over 16 amino acids. After removal of 2 bases from V and 0 bases from J, the junction contained 2 bases not matched to a gene. The CDR3 here is CASSQPTGGSNQPQHF. The CDR3 nucleotides read TGCGCCAGCAGCCAACCGACAGGGGGTAGCAATCAGCCCCAGCATTTT.

This clone was seen only a few times. The chain has TRBV11-2 and TRBJ2-5, with TRBD2 matching 8 bases. The CDR3 sequence is 13 residues long. V lost 2 bases and J lost 9; bases outside the gene matches: 5. Germline V gene lookup returns CDR1 SGHAT and CDR2 FQNNGV. DNA of the CDR3: TGTGCCAGCAGCTTATCGCGGACTAGCTCCCAGTACTTC. Residues: CASSLSRTSSQYF.

This clone has a handful of counts. The chain joins TRBV7-9 to TRBJ2-7; D perhaps matches TRBD1 (5 bases). The V gene lost 5 bases and the J gene lost 5 bases, with 16 bases spanning the gap. CDR1 and CDR2 (germline): SEHNR, FQNEAQ (reference sequence). The CDR3 extends over 14 amino acids. CDR3 amino acids: CASSRQGFVDEQYF. The CDR3 DNA sequence: TGTGCCAGCAGCCGGCAGGGTTTCGTGGACGAGCAGTACTTC.

The CDR3 DNA follows: TGTGCCTGGAGTGTACAGGGGGACCCTCGGAACTATGGCTACACCTTC. Protein sequence: CAWSVQGDPRNYGYTF. The rearrangement joins TRBV30 to TRBJ1-2; 8 bases map to TRBD1. Per germline, CDR1 GTSNPN and CDR2 SVGIG (reference sequence). The CDR3 covers 16 residues. V trimming: 0 bases; J trimming: 2 bases; junction bases outside the gene matches: 8.

The rearrangement joins TRBV19 to TRBJ1-6; possibly TRBD1 for D (6 bases). The CDR3 has 13 amino acids. CDR1 and CDR2 from the germline V gene are LNHDA and SQIVND (reference sequence). V lost 9 bases and J lost 5, with 11 bases in between. The CDR3 DNA follows: TGTGCCAGCCGGGACACAGATAATTCACCCCTCCACTTT. It translates to CASRDTDNSPLHF.

This clone turned up a few times. This sample includes further DNA sequences coding for the same CDR3. The J gene is TRBJ2-3, the V gene TRBV6-5; 9 bases match TRBD2. CDR3 length: 14 amino acids. Germline V CDR1 and CDR2: MNHEY, SVGAGI. V trimming: 6 bases; J trimming: 1 base; junction bases outside the gene matches: 2. CDR3 in amino acids: CASSRTSGTDTQYF. DNA for the CDR3: TGTGCCAGCAGCAGGACTAGCGGCACAGATACGCAGTATTTT.

This clone was found a few times. This chain connects TRBV4-2 to TRBJ2-7; tentatively, D is TRBD1 (6 bases). This CDR3 comprises 15 residues. V was cut by 2 bases and J by 6 bases, with 17 bases left in between. The germline gives CDR1 LGHNA, CDR2 YNFKEQ. The CDR3 sequence: CASSQWDTELGEQYF. In DNA form, the CDR3 reads TGTGCCAGCAGCCAATGGGACACCGAGCTGGGCGAGCAGTACTTC.

A few counts support this clone. The chain uses TRBV30 and TRBJ1-5, with D possibly TRBD1 on 6 matching bases. The CDR3 runs to 13 residues. V was shortened by 4 bases and J by 6 bases, with 13 bases between the two germline ends. The germline V gene has CDR1 GTSNPN and CDR2 SVGIG (reference sequence). The CDR3 DNA reads TGTGCCTGGACACAGGGTTGGGGTCAGCCCCAGCATTTT. This translates into CAWTQGWGQPQHF. The complete variable domain, with remaining parts taken from reference TRBV30 and TRBJ1-5, reads SQTIHQWPATLVQPVGSPLSLECTVEGTSNPNLYWYRQAAGRGLQLLFYSVGIGQISSEVPQNLSASRPQDRQFILSSKKLLLSDSGFYLCAWTQGWGQPQHFGDGTRLSIL.

This clone was observed a few times. The V gene is TRBV7-6, the J gene TRBJ2-6; D is possibly TRBD1 (5 bases). The CDR3 contains 18 residues. Trimming removed 5 bases at V and 0 bases at J, with 17 bases between. Germline V CDR1 and CDR2: SGHVS, FNYEAQ. CDR3 in amino acids: CASSRAYQGVSGANVLTF. In DNA, the CDR3 is TGTGCCAGCAGCCGAGCCTATCAGGGTGTCTCTGGGGCCAACGTCCTGACTTTC.